This TCR beta chain was documented in a study of T cells in Graves' hyperthyroidism and ophthalmopathy. Researchers took RNA transcripts and amplified the TCR beta CDR3 regions from them. When the TCR CDR3 underwent first-round RT-PCR, the HTBI primer set was used. A single record per CDR3 protein comes from TCRdb applying MiXCR to the multiplex PCR reads. The repertoire holds a few hundred thousand distinct CDR3 sequences, roughly 15% seen once, with 10% to 15% in the top ten. This CDR3 is 20 amino acids long. Germline loops: CDR1 SGDLS, CDR2 YYNGEE. The trim removed 0 bases at V and 0 bases at J, leaving 9 bases unmatched.

The J gene is TRBJ2-3, the V gene TRBV9; 14 bases are shared with TRBD2. Sequenced material: blood. This TCR was sampled from a woman between 40 and 50 years old with Graves' hyperthyroidism that later progressed to Graves' ophthalmopathy. The CDR3 spells CASSVVAGTSGGTSTDTQYF. Written as DNA, the CDR3 is TGTGCCAGCAGCGTAGTCGCAGGGACTAGCGGGGGTACTAGCACAGATACGCAGTATTTT.